The next 14 T cell receptor beta chains were all read from a single sample in a study of shared clonotypes between healthy human individuals. The protocol was immunoSEQ multiplex PCR, while the TCRdb copy is restricted to in-frame clones and leaves out a portion. The sample includes roughly 2 million clones, 90% to 97% seen only once; the top ten take around 0.13%. The source material was naive CD4+ T cells sorted from blood. Subset given: CD45RA+ positively selected. Receptors originate from a man between 18 and 29 years old in good health.

This clone was seen a single time. The chain combines TRBV10-3 with TRBJ1-6; tentative D call: TRBD1 (5 bases). The CDR3 sequence is 15 residues long. V shed 4 bases and J shed 8 bases, with 15 bases lying between them. From germline, CDR1 is ENHRY and CDR2 SYGVKD. CDR3 in DNA: TGTGCCATCAGTGTGCCTGCTGGGACGGATTCACCCCTCCACTTT. It is translated as CAISVPAGTDSPLHF.

This chain joins TRBV30 and TRBJ1-5; 9 nucleotides match TRBD1. This CDR3 spans 17 amino acids. The ends lost 3 bases at V and 0 bases at J; junction bases unmatched: 9. Germline lookup yields CDR1 GTSNPN and CDR2 SVGIG (reference sequence). CDR3 residues: CAWRTGGIGFSNQPQHF. The CDR3 DNA reads as TGTGCCTGGAGGACAGGGGGAATCGGGTTTAGCAATCAGCCCCAGCATTTT.

This clone was observed once. This chain uses TRBV10-3 with TRBJ2-3; D might be TRBD1 (5 bases). The CDR3 spans 15 residues. Trimming removed 4 bases at V and 2 bases at J, with 13 bases between. Germline V gives CDR1 ENHRY, CDR2 SYGVKD. The CDR3 protein is CAISGLDTATDTQYF. The CDR3 region has the DNA TGTGCCATCAGTGGATTGGACACGGCCACAGATACGCAGTATTTT.

The chain joins TRBV18 to TRBJ1-5; TRBD1 is a possible D gene (6 bases). The V and J ends lost 5 bases and 9 bases respectively, with 23 bases between them. Looked up from germline, CDR1 is KGHSH and CDR2 is LQKENI. There are 16 residues in the CDR3. The CDR3 DNA reads as TGTGCCAGCTCAATCGACGACAGGAATGTGGGAGGGCCCCAGCATTTT. This gives the protein CASSIDDRNVGGPQHF.

J is TRBJ1-6 and V is TRBV2, with 7 positions matching TRBD1. This CDR3 has 14 residues. Germline V gene lookup returns CDR1 SNHLY and CDR2 FYNNEI. J gave up 7 bases and V 7 bases, and 7 bases lay outside the gene matches. CDR3 loop: CASIPTGLNSPLHF. The CDR3 bases are TGTGCCAGCATACCGACAGGGTTAAATTCACCCCTCCACTTT.

The chain employs TRBV5-1 and TRBJ2-1, with a weak D call TRBD2 (5 bases). With 1 base removed from V and 1 base from J, the gap between germline ends came to 6 bases. CDR3 length: 14 residues. Per germline, CDR1 SGHRS and CDR2 YFSETQ. This CDR3 is CASSLWTSYNEQFF. In DNA, the CDR3 is TGCGCCAGCAGCTTGTGGACTTCCTACAATGAGCAGTTCTTC.

V and J are TRBV28 and TRBJ1-2; D is unclear. The CDR3 runs to 12 residues. V was shortened by 7 bases and J by 9 bases, with 15 bases between the two germline ends. Germline assignment: CDR1 MDHEN and CDR2 SYDVKM. The CDR3 DNA reads TGTGCCAGCACCCTTCTTATGGGTAGCTACACCTTC. Protein: CASTLLMGSYTF.

This chain uses TRBV5-1 with TRBJ1-1; D gene ambiguous. Deletions cut 8 bases from V and 4 bases from J, with 18 bases between. The germline V gene has CDR1 SGHRS and CDR2 YFSETQ. The CDR3 covers 14 residues. The CDR3 protein is CASTPRLESTEAFF. In DNA, the CDR3 is TGCGCCAGTACCCCCCGGCTCGAGAGCACTGAAGCTTTCTTT.

This clone appeared once. The CDR3 loop is CASSRVGSYNEQFF. As DNA, the CDR3 is TGTGCCAGCAGTAGGGTGGGCTCCTACAATGAGCAGTTCTTC. V and J are TRBV6-1 and TRBJ2-1; no firm D call. The germline V gene encodes CDR1 MNHNS and CDR2 SASEGT. Trimming removed 5 bases at V and 0 bases at J, with 8 bases between. The CDR3 length is 14 residues.

There are a few counts of this clone. The V gene is TRBV10-3, the J gene TRBJ1-5; 10 nucleotides line up with TRBD1. Trimming removed 10 bases from V and 4 bases from J; junction bases left unmatched: 7. Germline-derived CDR1 and CDR2 are ENHRY and SYGVKD. There are 14 residues in the CDR3. The CDR3 region is CATRTGGENQPQHF. CDR3 DNA: TGTGCCACTAGGACAGGGGGTGAGAATCAGCCCCAGCATTTT.

In regard to this clone: The same CDR3 arises from other DNA sequences in this sample as well. This chain links TRBV5-1 with TRBJ2-1, with D possibly matching TRBD2 (6 bases). V lost 1 base to trimming and J lost 1 base, with 9 bases between them. The CDR3 is made up of 15 amino acids. CDR1 and CDR2 from the germline V gene are SGHRS and YFSETQ. CDR3 in amino acids: CASSLLAPSYNEQFF. DNA of the CDR3: TGCGCCAGCAGCTTGCTAGCGCCTTCCTACAATGAGCAGTTCTTC.

The V gene is TRBV7-2, the J gene TRBJ1-2, with D perhaps matching TRBD1 (6 bases). CDR1 is SGHTA and CDR2 is FQGNSA in the germline V gene. V gave up 1 base and J gave up 5 bases, with 17 bases separating them. The CDR3 contains 16 residues. CDR3 sequence: CASSLVVVAGEYGYTF. The CDR3, as DNA: TGTGCCAGCAGCTTAGTGGTTGTGGCAGGGGAATATGGCTACACCTTC. The full variable domain, rest sourced from reference TRBV7-2 and TRBJ1-2, is GAGVSQSPSNKVTEKGKDVELRCDPISGHTALYWYRQSLGQGLEFLIYFQGNSAPDKSGLPSDRFSAERTGGSVSTLTIQRTQQEDSAVYLCASSLVVVAGEYGYTFGSGTRLTVV.

This rearrangement joins TRBV7-9 to TRBJ1-4; D unresolved. CDR3 size: 10 residues. Trimming stripped 10 bases from V and 10 bases from J, with 10 bases between. CDR1 and CDR2 (germline): SEHNR, FQNEAQ (reference sequence). CDR3 DNA sequence: TGTGCCATCGGAGATGGAAAACTGTTTTTT. Translating it yields CAIGDGKLFF.

The chain's CDR3 is CASNRGGNSYEQYF. The CDR3 DNA follows: TGTGCCAGCAATCGAGGGGGAAACTCCTACGAGCAGTACTTC. The chain uses TRBV6-1 and TRBJ2-7, with D perhaps matching TRBD1 (6 bases). The CDR3 is made up of 14 amino acids. Germline V gene lookup returns CDR1 MNHNS and CDR2 SASEGT. V was clipped by 7 bases and J by 0 bases, with 13 bases between them.